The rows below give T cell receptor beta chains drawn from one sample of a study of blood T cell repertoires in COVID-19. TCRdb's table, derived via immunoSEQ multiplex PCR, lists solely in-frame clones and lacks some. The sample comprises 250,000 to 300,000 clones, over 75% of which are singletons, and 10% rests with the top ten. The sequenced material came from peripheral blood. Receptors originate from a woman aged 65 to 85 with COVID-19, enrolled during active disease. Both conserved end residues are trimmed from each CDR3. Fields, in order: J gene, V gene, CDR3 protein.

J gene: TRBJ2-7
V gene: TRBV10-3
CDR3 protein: AIRGTGGGGPPGAYEQY

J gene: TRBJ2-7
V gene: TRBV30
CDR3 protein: AWAGTSGSSYEQY

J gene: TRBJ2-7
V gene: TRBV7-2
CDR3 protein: ASSLDSGRGQY

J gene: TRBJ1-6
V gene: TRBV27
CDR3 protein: ASASTGENNSPLH

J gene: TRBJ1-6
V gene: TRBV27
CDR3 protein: ASRAGTASSPLH

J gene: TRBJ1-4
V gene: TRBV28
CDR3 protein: ASTHSNEKLF

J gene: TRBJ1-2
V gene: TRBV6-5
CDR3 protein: ASSYSATYGYT

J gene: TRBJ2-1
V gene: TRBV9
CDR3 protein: ASSVDPGLAVRQF

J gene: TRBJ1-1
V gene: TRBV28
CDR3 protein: ASRYAGGTLNTEAF

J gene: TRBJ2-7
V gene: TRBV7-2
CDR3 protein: ASSSRQTYEQY

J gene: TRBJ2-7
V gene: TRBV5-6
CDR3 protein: ASSSLRDIETYEQY

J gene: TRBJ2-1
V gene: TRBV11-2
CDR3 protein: ASSHLAGGPGHEQF

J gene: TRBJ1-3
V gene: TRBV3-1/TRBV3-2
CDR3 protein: ASSQLQDSGNTIY

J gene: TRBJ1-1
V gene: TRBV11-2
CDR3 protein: ASSLDRLGQGGEAF

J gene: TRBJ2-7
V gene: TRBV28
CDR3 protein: ASIGGAYEQY

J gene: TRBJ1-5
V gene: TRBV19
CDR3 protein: ASSISGQGHQPQH

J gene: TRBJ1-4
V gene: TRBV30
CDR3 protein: AWSGGDLGEKLF

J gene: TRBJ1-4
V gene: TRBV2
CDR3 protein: ASKFIGVNEKLF

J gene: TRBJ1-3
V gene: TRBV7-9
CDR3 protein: ASSFPNRDPGNTIY

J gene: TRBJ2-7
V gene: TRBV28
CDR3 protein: ASSFYGQNYEQY

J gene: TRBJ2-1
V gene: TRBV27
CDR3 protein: ASSQTGFSYNEQF

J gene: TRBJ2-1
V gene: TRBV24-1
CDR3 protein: ATIQVFRF

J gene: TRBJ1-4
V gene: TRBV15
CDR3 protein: ATSLDRGPEKLF

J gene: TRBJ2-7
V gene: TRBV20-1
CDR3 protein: SARVSYEQY

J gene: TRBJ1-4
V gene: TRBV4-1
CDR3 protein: ASSLEEGATNEKLF

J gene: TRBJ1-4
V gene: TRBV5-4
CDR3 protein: ASSSTGGGATNEKLF

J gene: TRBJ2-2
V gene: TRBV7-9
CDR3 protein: ASSPGTGGTGELF

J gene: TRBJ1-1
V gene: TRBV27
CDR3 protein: ASSLSAGQKAF

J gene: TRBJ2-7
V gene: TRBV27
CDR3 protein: ASSLGASGSVDEQY

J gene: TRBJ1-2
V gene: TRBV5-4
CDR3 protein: ASRRQGASGYT

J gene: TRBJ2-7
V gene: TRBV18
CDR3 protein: ASSPPSGAYEQY

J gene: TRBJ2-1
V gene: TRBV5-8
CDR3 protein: ASSFISPTGVNEQF

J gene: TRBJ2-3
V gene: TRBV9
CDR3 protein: ASSVGWEFGTDTQY

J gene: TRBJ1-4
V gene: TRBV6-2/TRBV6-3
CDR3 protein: ASSSHTTNEKLF

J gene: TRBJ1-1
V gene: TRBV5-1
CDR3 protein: ASSLEPAGTEAF

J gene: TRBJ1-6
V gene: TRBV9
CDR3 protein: ASSFETGGFGPLH

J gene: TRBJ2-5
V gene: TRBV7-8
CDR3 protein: ASSYGQGSETQY

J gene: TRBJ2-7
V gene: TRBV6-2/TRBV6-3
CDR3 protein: ASTPGGRYEQY

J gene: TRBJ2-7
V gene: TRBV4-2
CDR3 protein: ASSQAGRESYEQY

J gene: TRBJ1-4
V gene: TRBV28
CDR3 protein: ASSSPLGQGANEKLF

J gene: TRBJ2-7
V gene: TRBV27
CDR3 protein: ASRRGQGSSYEQY

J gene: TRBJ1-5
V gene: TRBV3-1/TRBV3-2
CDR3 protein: ASSQQGSNQPQH

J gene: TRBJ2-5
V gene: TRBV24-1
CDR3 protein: ATSQGETQY

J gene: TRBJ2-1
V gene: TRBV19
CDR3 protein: ASSIRTGGEEQF

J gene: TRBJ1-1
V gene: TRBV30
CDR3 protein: VFGALPTNTEAF

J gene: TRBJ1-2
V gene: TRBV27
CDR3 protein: ASSLTGDYGYT

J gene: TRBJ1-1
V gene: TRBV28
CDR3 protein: ASGKWAPEAF

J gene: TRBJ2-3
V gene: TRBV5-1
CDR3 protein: ASSFQDRVGTDTQY

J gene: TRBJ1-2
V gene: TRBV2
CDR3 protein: ASSVLSNYGYT

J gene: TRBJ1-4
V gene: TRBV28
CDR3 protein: ASSSQTEKLF

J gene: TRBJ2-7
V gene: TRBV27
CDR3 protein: ASSSGLGEQY